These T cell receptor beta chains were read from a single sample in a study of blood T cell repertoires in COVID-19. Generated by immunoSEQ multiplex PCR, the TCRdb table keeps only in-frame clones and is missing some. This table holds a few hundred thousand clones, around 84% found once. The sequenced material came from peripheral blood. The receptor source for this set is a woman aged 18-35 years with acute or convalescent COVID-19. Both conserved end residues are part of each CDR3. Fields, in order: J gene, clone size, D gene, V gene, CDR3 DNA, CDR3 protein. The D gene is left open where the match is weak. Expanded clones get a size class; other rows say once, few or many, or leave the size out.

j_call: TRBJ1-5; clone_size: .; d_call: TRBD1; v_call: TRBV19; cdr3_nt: TGTGCCAGTAGGGGGGACAGGAGACTCGATCAGCCCCAGCATTTT; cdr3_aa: CASRGDRRLDQPQHF
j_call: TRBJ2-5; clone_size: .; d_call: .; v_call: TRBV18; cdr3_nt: TGTGCCAGCTCACCCCGGGATAGTTCTAGGGAGACCCAGTACTTC; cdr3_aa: CASSPRDSSRETQYF
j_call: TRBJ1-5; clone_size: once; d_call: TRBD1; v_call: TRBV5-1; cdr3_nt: TGCGCCAGCAGCCCCGGACAGGGAAGTTATAGCAATCAGCCCCAGCATTTT; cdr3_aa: CASSPGQGSYSNQPQHF
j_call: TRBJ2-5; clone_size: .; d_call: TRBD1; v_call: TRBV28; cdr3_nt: TGTGCCAGCACCTCCGGGACAGGCAAAGAGGCCCAGTACTTC; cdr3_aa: CASTSGTGKEAQYF
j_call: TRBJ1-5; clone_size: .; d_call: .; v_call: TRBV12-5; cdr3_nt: TGTGCTAGTGGGCGGCTTAGCAATCAGCCCCAGCATTTT; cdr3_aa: CASGRLSNQPQHF
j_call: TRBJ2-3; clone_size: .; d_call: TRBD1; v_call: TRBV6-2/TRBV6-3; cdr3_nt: TGTGCCAGCAGTTACTCCGACAGGGAAACAGATACGCAGTATTTT; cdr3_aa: CASSYSDRETDTQYF
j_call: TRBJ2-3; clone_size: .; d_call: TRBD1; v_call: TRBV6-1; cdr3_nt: TGTGCCAGCAGTGAAGAAACAGGGGCAGGGGATACGCAGTATTTT; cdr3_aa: CASSEETGAGDTQYF
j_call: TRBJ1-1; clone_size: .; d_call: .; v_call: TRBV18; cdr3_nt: TGTGCCAGCTCACCGTCGGACAGGAACACTGAAGCTTTCTTT; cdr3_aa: CASSPSDRNTEAFF
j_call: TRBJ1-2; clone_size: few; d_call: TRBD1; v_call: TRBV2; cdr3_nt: TGTGCCAGCAAGAGGGGACAGGGATTCTATGGCTACACCTTC; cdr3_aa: CASKRGQGFYGYTF
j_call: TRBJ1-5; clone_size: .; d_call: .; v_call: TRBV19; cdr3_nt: TGTGCCAGTAGTTCCGCTCGGGGTAGCAATCAGCCCCAGCATTTT; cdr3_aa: CASSSARGSNQPQHF
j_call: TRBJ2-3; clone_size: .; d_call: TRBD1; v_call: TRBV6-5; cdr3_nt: TGTGCCAGCAGGGGGGACAGGTTAGCGGATACGCAGTATTTT; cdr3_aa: CASRGDRLADTQYF
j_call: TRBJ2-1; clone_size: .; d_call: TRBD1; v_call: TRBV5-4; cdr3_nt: TGTGCCAGCAGTGCCGACAGGGGAAACAATGAGCAGTTCTTC; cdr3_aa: CASSADRGNNEQFF
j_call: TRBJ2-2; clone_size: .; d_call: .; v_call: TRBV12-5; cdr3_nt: TGTGCTAGTGGTTTGTCCCCAGGGACCGGGGAGCTGTTTTTT; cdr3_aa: CASGLSPGTGELFF
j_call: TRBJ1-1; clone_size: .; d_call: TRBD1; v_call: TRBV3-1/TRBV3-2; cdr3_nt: TGTGCCAGCAGCCCAGGGGACAGGGGGTACACTGAAGCTTTCTTT; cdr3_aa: CASSPGDRGYTEAFF
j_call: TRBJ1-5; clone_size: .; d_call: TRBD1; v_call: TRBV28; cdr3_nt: TGTGCCAGCAGTTTAGGCGACAGGGGGGATGCTCAGCCCCAGCATTTT; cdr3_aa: CASSLGDRGDAQPQHF
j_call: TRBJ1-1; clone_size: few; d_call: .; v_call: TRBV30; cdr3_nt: TGTGCCTGGCTAGCAGGGGTTTACACTGAAGCTTTCTTT; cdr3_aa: CAWLAGVYTEAFF
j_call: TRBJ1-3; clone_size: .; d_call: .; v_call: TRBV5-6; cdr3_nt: TGTGCCAGCAGCTTGGGCAGTTACTCTGGAAACACCATATATTTT; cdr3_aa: CASSLGSYSGNTIYF
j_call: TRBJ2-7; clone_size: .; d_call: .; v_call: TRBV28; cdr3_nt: TGTGCCAGCAGTTCCCAGCGGAGCTCCTACGAGCAGTACTTC; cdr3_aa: CASSSQRSSYEQYF
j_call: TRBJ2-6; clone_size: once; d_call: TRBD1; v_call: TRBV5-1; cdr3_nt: TGCGCCAGCAGCTTGGGACAGGGGGCTCCCCCAGGGGCCAACGTCCTGACTTTC; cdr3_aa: CASSLGQGAPPGANVLTF
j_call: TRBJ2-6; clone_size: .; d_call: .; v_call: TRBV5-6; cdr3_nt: TGTGCCAGCAGCTCGGGTTTTGGGGCCAACGTCCTGACTTTC; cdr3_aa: CASSSGFGANVLTF
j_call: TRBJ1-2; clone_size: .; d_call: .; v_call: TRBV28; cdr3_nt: TGTGCCAGCAGCATCCCGCCGGATGGCTACACCTTC; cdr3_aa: CASSIPPDGYTF
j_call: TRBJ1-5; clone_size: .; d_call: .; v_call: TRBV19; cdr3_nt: TGTGCCAGTAGTAGCCGGGGAGGCAATCAGCCCCAGCATTTT; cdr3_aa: CASSSRGGNQPQHF
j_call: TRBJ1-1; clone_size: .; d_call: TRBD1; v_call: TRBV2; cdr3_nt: TGTGCCAGCGGAGGGACAGGGGCGAACACTGAAGCTTTCTTT; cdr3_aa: CASGGTGANTEAFF
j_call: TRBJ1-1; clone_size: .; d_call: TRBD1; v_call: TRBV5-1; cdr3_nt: TGCGCCAGCAGCCCCGGGGACAGAGACTGGAACACTGAAGCTTTCTTT; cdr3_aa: CASSPGDRDWNTEAFF
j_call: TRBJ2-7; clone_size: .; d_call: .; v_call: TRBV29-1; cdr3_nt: TGCAGCGTTGAAGTATCGGAGGGAGCAAGGGTTGGCGAGCAGTACTTC; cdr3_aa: CSVEVSEGARVGEQYF
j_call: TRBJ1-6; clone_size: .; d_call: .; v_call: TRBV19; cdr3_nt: TGTGCCAGTAGTCCAGGACAGTCCTATAATTCACCCCTCCACTTT; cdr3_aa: CASSPGQSYNSPLHF
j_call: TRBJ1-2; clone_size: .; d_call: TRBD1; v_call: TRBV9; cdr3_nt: TGTGCCAGCAGCCCCCGACAGGGACTCTATGGCTACACCTTC; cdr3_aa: CASSPRQGLYGYTF
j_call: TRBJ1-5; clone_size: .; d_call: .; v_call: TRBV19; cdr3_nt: TGTGCCAGTAGCGCCGGAGGGAGCCAGCCCCAGCATTTT; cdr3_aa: CASSAGGSQPQHF
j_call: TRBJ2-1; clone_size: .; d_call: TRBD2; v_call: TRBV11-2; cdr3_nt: TGTGCCAGCAGCTTAGATCTAGCGGGGGGGAATGAGCAGTTCTTC; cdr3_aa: CASSLDLAGGNEQFF
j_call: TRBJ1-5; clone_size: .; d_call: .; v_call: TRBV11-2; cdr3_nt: TGTGCCAGCAGCTGGGATGGGGAGAGCAATCAGCCCCAGCATTTT; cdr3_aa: CASSWDGESNQPQHF
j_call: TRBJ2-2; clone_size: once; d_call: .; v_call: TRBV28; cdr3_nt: TGTGCCACACGAGAGTTGAACACCGGGGAGCTGTTTTTT; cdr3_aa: CATRELNTGELFF
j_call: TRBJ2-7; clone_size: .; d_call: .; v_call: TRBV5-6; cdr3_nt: TGTGCCAGCAGCTTGGTTGGGGGGTACGAGCAGTACTTC; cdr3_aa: CASSLVGGYEQYF
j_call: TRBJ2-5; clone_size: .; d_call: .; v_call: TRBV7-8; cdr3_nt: TGTGCCAGCAGCTTGGGCGGAGGAGGGGAGACCCAGTACTTC; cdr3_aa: CASSLGGGGETQYF
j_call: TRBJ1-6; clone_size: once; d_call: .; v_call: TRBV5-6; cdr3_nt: TGTGCCAGCAGCAGGGAGCCTAACAATTCACCCCTCCACTTT; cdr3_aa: CASSREPNNSPLHF
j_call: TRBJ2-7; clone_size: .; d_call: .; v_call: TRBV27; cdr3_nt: TGTGCCAGCAGTTTATGCAGGGCCTGCGAGCAGTACTTC; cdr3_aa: CASSLCRACEQYF
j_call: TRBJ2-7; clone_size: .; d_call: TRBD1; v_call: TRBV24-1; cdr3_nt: TGTGCCACCAGTCCGGGACAGGGGTTCGACGAGCAGTACTTC; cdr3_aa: CATSPGQGFDEQYF
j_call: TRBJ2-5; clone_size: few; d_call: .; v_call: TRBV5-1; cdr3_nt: TGCGCCAGCAACGGGAGAACGGGGGTGGAGACCCAGTACTTC; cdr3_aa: CASNGRTGVETQYF
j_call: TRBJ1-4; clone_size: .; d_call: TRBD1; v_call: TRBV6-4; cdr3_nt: TGTGCCAGCAGTGAGAGTGGGACAGGGTATGAAAAACTGTTTTTT; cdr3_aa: CASSESGTGYEKLFF
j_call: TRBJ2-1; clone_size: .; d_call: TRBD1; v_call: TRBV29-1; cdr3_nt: TGCAGCGTTGATGACGGACAGGGCTCCTACAATGAGCAGTTCTTC; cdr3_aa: CSVDDGQGSYNEQFF
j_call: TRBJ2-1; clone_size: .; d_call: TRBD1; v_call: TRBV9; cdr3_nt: TGTGCCAGCAGCGTAGTACAGGGGACCTACAATGAGCAGTTCTTC; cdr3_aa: CASSVVQGTYNEQFF
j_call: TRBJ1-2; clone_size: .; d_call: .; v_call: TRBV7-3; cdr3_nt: TGTGCCAGCAGCCCGATTTTGGGGGCGGATGGCTACACCTTC; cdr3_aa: CASSPILGADGYTF
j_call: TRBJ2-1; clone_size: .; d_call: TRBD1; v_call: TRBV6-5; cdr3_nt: TGTGCCAGCAGTCGACAGGGCTCCTACAATGAGCAGTTCTTC; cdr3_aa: CASSRQGSYNEQFF
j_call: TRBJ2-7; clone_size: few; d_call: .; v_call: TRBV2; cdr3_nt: TGTGCCAGCGTACTTCCCATGTCCTACGAGCAGTACTTC; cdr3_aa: CASVLPMSYEQYF
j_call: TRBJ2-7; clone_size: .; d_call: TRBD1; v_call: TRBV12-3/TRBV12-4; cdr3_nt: TGTGCCAGCAAAACAGGGGCCTACGAGCAGTACTTC; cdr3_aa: CASKTGAYEQYF
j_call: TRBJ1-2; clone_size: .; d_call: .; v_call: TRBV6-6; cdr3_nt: TGTGCCAGCCAAGAGTCCAAAAACTATGGCTACACCTTC; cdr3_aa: CASQESKNYGYTF
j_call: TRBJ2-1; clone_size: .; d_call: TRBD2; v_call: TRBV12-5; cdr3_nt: TGTGCTAGTGGTATCGGACTAGCGGGAGGGCGGGATGAGCAGTTCTTC; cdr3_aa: CASGIGLAGGRDEQFF
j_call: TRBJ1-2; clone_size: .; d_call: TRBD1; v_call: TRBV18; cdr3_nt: TGTGCCAGCTCGGAGACAGGGCAGGACTATGGCTACACCTTC; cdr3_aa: CASSETGQDYGYTF
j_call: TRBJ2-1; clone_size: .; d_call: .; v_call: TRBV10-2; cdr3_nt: TGCGCCAGCAGTGAGTTGGACTCTTACAATGAGCAGTTCTTC; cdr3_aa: CASSELDSYNEQFF
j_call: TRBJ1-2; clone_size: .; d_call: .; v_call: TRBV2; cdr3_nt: TGTGCCAGCAGTGAATTGTCGACAGGTAAAGGCTACACCTTC; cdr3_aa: CASSELSTGKGYTF
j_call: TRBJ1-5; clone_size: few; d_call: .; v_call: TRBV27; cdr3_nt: TGTGCCAGCAGTTACACAGAAAATCAGCCCCAGCATTTT; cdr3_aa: CASSYTENQPQHF
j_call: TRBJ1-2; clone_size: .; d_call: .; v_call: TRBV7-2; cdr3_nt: TGTGCCAGCAGCTTAGCTTCTAAAGAAGTCTACACCTTC; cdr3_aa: CASSLASKEVYTF
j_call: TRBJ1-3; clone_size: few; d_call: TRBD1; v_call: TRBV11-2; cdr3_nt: TGTGCCAGCAGCTTGGACTCCGGGACAGGGGCGAGGGGAAACACCATATATTTT; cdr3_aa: CASSLDSGTGARGNTIYF
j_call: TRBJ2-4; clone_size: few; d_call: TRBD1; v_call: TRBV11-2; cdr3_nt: TGTGCCAGCAGCTCAGGGGGCAGATACATTCAGTACTTC; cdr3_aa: CASSSGGRYIQYF
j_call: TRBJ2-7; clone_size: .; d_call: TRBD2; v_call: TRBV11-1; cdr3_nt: TGTGCCAGCAGCTCGGACTGGACTAGCGGGTACGAGCAGTACTTC; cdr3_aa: CASSSDWTSGYEQYF
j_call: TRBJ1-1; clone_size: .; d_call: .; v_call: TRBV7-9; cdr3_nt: TGTGCCAGCAGCCCACCGGGGGGGAACACTGAAGCTTTCTTT; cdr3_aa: CASSPPGGNTEAFF